This TCR beta chain came from a study of T cells in Graves' hyperthyroidism and ophthalmopathy. This clonotype was seen at least ten times. Amplification of TCR beta CDR3 regions was performed using RNA transcripts as template. HTBI primers were the set used in a first-round RT-PCR of the TCR CDR3. TCRdb used MiXCR to reprocess the multiplex PCR reads, holding one entry per CDR3 protein. There are about 570,000 distinct CDR3 sequences in the sample; about 45% occur only once, and 15% to 20% lies in the top ten. Germline CDR1 is SGHTA and CDR2 is FQGNSA. Deletions cut 7 bases from V and 5 bases from J, with 17 bases between. This CDR3 is 14 amino acids long.

The clonotype comes from an adult woman with Graves' disease, either hyperthyroidism or ophthalmopathy (not recorded which). The chain links TRBV7-2 to TRBJ2-5, with D unresolved. What was sequenced was peripheral blood or thyroid tissue (not recorded which). The DNA of the CDR3 is TGTGCCAGCACCAGGACGGTCTTAAGGGAGACCCAGTACTTC. Protein: CASTRTVLRETQYF. Based on the CDR3 plus reference TRBV7-2 and TRBJ2-5, the full variable domain is GAGVSQSPSNKVTEKGKDVELRCDPISGHTALYWYRQSLGQGLEFLIYFQGNSAPDKSGLPSDRFSAERTGGSVSTLTIQRTQQEDSAVYLCASTRTVLRETQYFGPGTRLLVL.